This note documents a single T cell receptor (beta chain) sequence. Germline CDR1 is DFQATT and CDR2 is SNEGSKA (reference sequence). Trimming shortened V by 5 bases and J by 5 bases, and 19 bases separated the two germline ends. The CDR3 runs 14 residues. Through a sample-barcoded 5' primer and a J-beta primer mix, a second PCR was run for roughly 7 to 11 cycles. MiXCR was run by TCRdb on the 5' RACE reads, yielding one entry per CDR3 protein. Found here are about 900,000 distinct CDR3 sequences, less than 80% of them singletons; the top ten hold around a quarter. The sample belongs to a study of blood T cells in healthy people across ages. Turning to the study itself: The template switching approach captured approximately one barcoded beta molecule for every two T cells.

The material sequenced was blood. This chain uses TRBV20-1 with TRBJ2-7; TRBD1 is a possible D gene (5 bases). The receptor comes from a man in his thirties or forties in good health. DNA for the CDR3: TGCAGTGCTGTTGAACAAGGTCAGGGTAACGAGCAGTACTTC. Translated, it gives CSAVEQGQGNEQYF.